The rows below give T cell receptor beta chains drawn from one sample of a study of breast tumors, draining lymph nodes, adjacent tissues. In TCRdb, the multiplex PCR reads were re-called with MiXCR into one record per CDR3 protein. The sample has around 130,000 distinct CDR3 sequences, around a third seen once. Sequences were obtained from axillary lymph node tissue. Source of these receptors: a female donor with breast cancer. Some clones in this sample may be carry-over from other donors' samples. The CDR3 runs from the conserved cysteine through the conserved F or W.

CASSVWDRENTEAFF,TRBV9
CASSYSPGSGNTIYF,TRBV5-1
CAISEGRGIDQPQHF,TRBV10-3
CASSFGQGSTEAFF,TRBV12-3/TRBV12-4
CASSFETSGGYNEQFF,TRBV12-3/TRBV12-4
CASSPPGGTMGGYTF,TRBV18
CASSQANGNYGYTF,TRBV4-2
CAWSLEVALNSFSYGYTF,TRBV30
CASSYGRLTGNTIYF,TRBV6-2/TRBV6-3
CASSDRGGGAGNIQYF,TRBV6-1
CATLRSGTTNTEAFF,TRBV18
CSARGLAGGILSTDTQYF,TRBV20-1
CASSPRGTGQETQYF,TRBV18
CATSDFSDPTDTQYF,TRBV24-1
CASSPLRGSLLPGANVLTF,TRBV5-1
CASSLSGGDNEQFF,TRBV11-3
CAIRRGTAYEQYF,TRBV10-3
CASSPGQSGTDTQYF,TRBV18
CASSVVPQGGDTQYF,TRBV9
CAYYRDSKLQSSYNSPLHF,TRBV19
CASSHAGAGANVLTF,TRBV6-6
CAGNRRDFYNSPLHF,TRBV30
CATSRDYMDSIGSFF,TRBV15
CASSQDLRGSQETQYF,TRBV4-3
CASSTTRYNEQFF,TRBV11-1
CASSRDRNTIYF,TRBV7-2
CASRGRQGQPQHF,TRBV28
CASSKTGTSTLELANEQFF,TRBV6-5
CASSLVRGNEQFF,TRBV5-6
CSARDLEGTGGTEAFF,TRBV20-1
CASSLSGDSPLHF,TRBV7-2